The text below deals with one T cell receptor beta chain. Within the sample, other DNA sequences also encode this same CDR3. The CDR3 extends over 14 amino acids. V trimming: 5 bases; J trimming: 4 bases; junction bases outside the gene matches: 7. CDR1 and CDR2 from the germline V gene are SGHTA and FQGTGA. Libraries were prepared by immunoSEQ multiplex PCR; TCRdb keeps only in-frame clonotypes and omits some of them. The sample consists of approximately 2.5 million clones, 80% to 95% of them appearing once. This specimen belongs to a study of shared clonotypes between healthy human individuals. Across the whole study: Ranging from 18 to 49 in age, donors were a couple of women and a few men.

The sequencing input was naive CD4+ T cells from PBMCs. The subset denotes: CD45RA+ positively selected. This sequence originates from a man between 18 and 35 years old in good health. Some clones in this sample may be carry-over from other donors' samples. The chain combines TRBV7-3 with TRBJ1-1; TRBD1 aligns across 7 bases. CDR3 bases: TGTGCCAGCAGCCTCAGGGGGGGTGGCACTGAAGCTTTCTTT. Protein product: CASSLRGGGTEAFF.